The 21 T cell receptor beta chains below were found in one sample sequenced in a study of siplizumab effects on memory and regulatory T cells. Profiling relied on immunoSEQ multiplex PCR, and the TCRdb table lists in-frame clones only, not all of them. The repertoire has under 110,000 clones, around 90% of them found once; the top ten carry around 12%. The sample comprised non-Treg CD4+ T cells sorted from blood. All receptors come from a human donor in good health.

The gene calls are TRBV7-3 and TRBJ2-2; 12 bases agree with TRBD2. Losses at the gene ends were 4 bases for V and 7 bases for J; bases not matched to a gene: 7. This CDR3 region has 16 residues. Germline lookup yields CDR1 SGHTA and CDR2 FQGTGA. The chain's CDR3 is CASSSRLAGVDGELFF. CDR3 bases: TGTGCCAGCAGCTCGAGACTAGCGGGAGTTGACGGGGAGCTGTTTTTT.

V is TRBV7-6 and J is TRBJ1-2; D call uncertain. CDR1 is SGHVS, CDR2 FNYEAQ, per germline. Deletions cut 1 base from V and 7 bases from J, with 10 bases between. The CDR3 extends over 13 amino acids. The CDR3: CASSLDGKGGYTF. The CDR3 DNA follows: TGTGCCAGCAGCTTAGACGGGAAAGGTGGCTACACCTTC.

This rearrangement joins TRBV6-5 to TRBJ2-5; D uncertain. The V and J ends lost 5 bases and 5 bases respectively, with 9 bases between them. Germline CDR1 reads MNHEY; CDR2 reads SVGAGI. This CDR3 region has 12 residues. For the CDR3, the DNA is TGTGCCAGCAGTAGGATCGGGGAGACCCAGTACTTC. As protein: CASSRIGETQYF.

V usage is TRBV23-1 and J usage is TRBJ1-5; 9 nucleotides line up with TRBD1. TRBV23-1 is identified as an open reading frame with a role that is uncertain. Trimming at V came to 3 bases and at J to 7 bases, leaving 4 bases not matched to a gene. This CDR3 has 14 residues. CDR3 sequence reads: CASSHTGGWQPQHF. The CDR3 DNA reads TGCGCCAGCAGTCACACAGGGGGCTGGCAGCCCCAGCATTTT.

The J gene is TRBJ1-4, the V gene TRBV10-3; TRBD1 agrees at 9 bases. CDR3 length: 15 residues. Germline values: CDR1 ENHRY, CDR2 SYGVKD. The junction had 4 bases not matched to a gene; V was cut back by 5 bases and J by 3 bases. CDR3 protein: CAISTGGAANEKLFF. The CDR3 coding sequence is TGTGCCATCAGTACAGGGGGCGCGGCTAATGAAAAACTGTTTTTT.

J is TRBJ2-7 and V is TRBV7-9; maybe TRBD2 (5 bases). V was shortened by 4 bases and J by 2 bases, with 12 bases between the two germline ends. The germline V gene encodes CDR1 SEHNR and CDR2 FQNEAQ (reference sequence). This CDR3 has 14 residues. This CDR3 is CASSSSTGTYEQYF. DNA for the CDR3: TGTGCCAGCAGCTCCTCGACGGGAACCTACGAGCAGTACTTC.

The chain has TRBV4-1 and TRBJ2-3; TRBD1 or TRBD2 may be the D gene (5 bases each). With 4 bases removed from V and 2 bases from J, the gap between germline ends came to 16 bases. The CDR3 consists of 16 residues. CDR1 and CDR2 (germline): MGHRA, YSYEKL. Here the CDR3 reads CASSRFRDGLTDTQYF. CDR3 DNA: TGCGCCAGCAGCCGTTTCCGGGACGGACTCACAGATACGCAGTATTTT.

The genes are TRBV5-8 and TRBJ2-5; the D call may be TRBD1 or TRBD2 (5 bases each). The germline V gene has CDR1 SGHTS and CDR2 YDEGEE. V shed 3 bases and J shed 7 bases, with 13 bases lying between them. There are 13 residues in the CDR3. Written as DNA, the CDR3 is TGTGCCAGCAGCTCCAGGGTCGAGGGGACCCAGTACTTC. Translated: CASSSRVEGTQYF.

The chain is built from TRBV6-1 and TRBJ1-1; unclear D gene. The CDR3 is 14 amino acids. The V and J ends lost 1 base and 8 bases respectively, with 14 bases between them. Germline loops: CDR1 MNHNS, CDR2 SASEGT. CDR3 nucleotide sequence: TGTGCCAGCAGTGAAGGGCCAACCTATACCGAAGCTTTCTTT. This sequence encodes CASSEGPTYTEAFF.

The genes are TRBV28 and TRBJ1-2; D is uncertain. The germline V gene encodes CDR1 MDHEN and CDR2 SYDVKM. There are 12 residues in the CDR3. Deletions cut 3 bases from V and 8 bases from J, with 10 bases between. CDR3 sequence: CASSFEGYGYTF. CDR3 sequence (DNA): TGTGCCAGCAGTTTCGAAGGGTACGGCTACACCTTC.

CDR3 protein: CASKTQENTEAFF. The DNA of the CDR3 is TGTGCCAGCAAGACTCAGGAGAACACTGAAGCTTTCTTT. J is TRBJ1-1 and V is TRBV7-9, with D hard to call. From germline, CDR1 is SEHNR and CDR2 FQNEAQ (reference sequence). Trimming cost V 7 bases and J 1 base, with 10 bases left between them. The CDR3 sequence is 13 residues long.

The chain carries TRBV10-3 and TRBJ2-3; TRBD1 aligns across 9 bases. CDR1 is ENHRY, CDR2 SYGVKD, per germline. There are 13 residues in the CDR3. V was clipped by 8 bases and J by 4 bases; unmatched bases: 4. The CDR3 loop is CAIGGQGADTQYF. In DNA, the CDR3 is TGTGCCATCGGGGGACAGGGAGCAGATACGCAGTATTTT.

This clone was observed once. Other DNA sequences of this sample code for an identical CDR3. The rearrangement uses TRBV4-1 and TRBJ2-6; D remains unclear. Per the germline V gene, CDR1 is MGHRA and CDR2 is YSYEKL. V lost 1 base and J 0 bases, leaving 4 bases between the germline ends. The CDR3 is 15 residues long. DNA of the CDR3: TGCGCCAGCAGCCAAGTAAGCTCTGGGGCCAACGTCCTGACTTTC. This codes for CASSQVSSGANVLTF.

The V and J genes are TRBV6-5 and TRBJ2-7, with D possibly matching TRBD1 (5 bases). V was trimmed by 9 bases and J by 1 base, leaving 13 bases between them. Germline CDR1 reads MNHEY; CDR2 reads SVGAGI. The CDR3 runs 13 residues. The CDR3 region is CARPRVPSYEQYF. The CDR3 coding sequence is TGTGCCAGGCCCAGGGTGCCTTCCTACGAGCAGTACTTC.

The chain recombines TRBV7-9 with TRBJ1-2; possibly TRBD1 for D (5 bases). The CDR3 has 14 amino acids. Germline CDR1 is SEHNR and CDR2 is FQNEAQ (reference sequence). Trimming took off 0 bases at V and 5 bases at J, with 10 bases between the two ends. The CDR3 coding sequence is TGTGCCAGCAGCTTAGCGGGACTATTATATGGCTACACCTTC. Translating gives CASSLAGLLYGYTF.

The chain employs TRBV9 and TRBJ2-2; D is undetermined. Per the germline V gene, CDR1 is SGDLS and CDR2 is YYNGEE. V was trimmed by 4 bases and J by 6 bases, leaving 10 bases between them. The CDR3 contains 13 residues. CDR3 DNA sequence: TGTGCCAGCAGCCAGACCCTCCCCGGGGAGCTGTTTTTT. Translated: CASSQTLPGELFF.

The rearrangement joins TRBV5-1 to TRBJ2-5, with 7 nucleotides matching TRBD1. Germline V gives CDR1 SGHRS, CDR2 YFSETQ. This CDR3 comprises 13 residues. J gave up 5 bases and V 2 bases, and 3 bases lay outside the gene matches. DNA for the CDR3: TGCGCCAGCAGCTTAGACAGGGTGGAGACCCAGTACTTC. Translating gives CASSLDRVETQYF.

This clone is a singleton in its sample. This rearrangement joins TRBV5-1 to TRBJ2-3; D is undetermined. The germline V and J ends were trimmed by 4 bases and 4 bases, with 7 bases remaining between them. Per the germline V gene, CDR1 is SGHRS and CDR2 is YFSETQ. The CDR3 runs 12 residues. DNA for the CDR3: TGCGCCAGCAGCGCTTTCGCAGATACGCAGTATTTT. Translating it yields CASSAFADTQYF.

The V and J genes are TRBV6-1 and TRBJ1-5; 7 bases are a match to TRBD1. Germline lookup yields CDR1 MNHNS and CDR2 SASEGT. The CDR3 extends over 15 amino acids. V was pared by 6 bases and J by 3 bases, with 8 bases of the junction left unmatched. The CDR3 coding sequence is TGTGCCAGCAGACGACAGGGCTCGCCCAATCAGCCCCAGCATTTT. Translating it yields CASRRQGSPNQPQHF.

This clone was counted a few times. This rearrangement joins TRBV3-2 to TRBJ1-2. TRBV3-2 is shown as a pseudogene. The CDR3 spans 9 residues. For the CDR3, the DNA is TGTGCCAGCAGAGGACGTAAATCCTTC. Translated, it gives CASRGRKSF.

The J gene is TRBJ2-3, the V gene TRBV27; D not resolved. The V end lost 2 bases, the J end lost 4 bases, and 7 bases lay between the germline ends. CDR1 is MNHEY, CDR2 SMNVEV, per germline (reference sequence). The CDR3 totals 13 residues. CDR3 sequence: CASSLSEPDTQYF. The CDR3 DNA sequence: TGTGCCAGCAGTTTAAGTGAACCAGATACGCAGTATTTT.